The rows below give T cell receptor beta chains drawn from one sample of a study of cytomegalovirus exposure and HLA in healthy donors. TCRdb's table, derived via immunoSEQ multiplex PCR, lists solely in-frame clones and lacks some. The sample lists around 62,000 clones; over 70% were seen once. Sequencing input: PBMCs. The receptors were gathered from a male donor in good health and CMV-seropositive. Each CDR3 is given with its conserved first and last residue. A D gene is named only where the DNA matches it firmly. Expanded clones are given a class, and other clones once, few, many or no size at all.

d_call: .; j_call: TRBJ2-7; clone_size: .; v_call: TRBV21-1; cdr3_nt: TGTGCCAGCAGCAAACAAGGGACTAGCGGGTTATTACGAAGGTTAGAGCAGTACTTC; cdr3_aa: CASSKQGTSGLLRRLEQYF
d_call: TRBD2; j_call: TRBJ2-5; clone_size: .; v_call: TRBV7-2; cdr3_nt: TGTGCCAGCAGCTTAGGAGCGGGGGGGCCAGAGACCCAGTACTTC; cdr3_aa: CASSLGAGGPETQYF
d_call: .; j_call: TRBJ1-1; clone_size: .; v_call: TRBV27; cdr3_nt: TGTGCCAGCAGATTTGGGGGGACCACTGAAGCTTTCTTT; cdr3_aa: CASRFGGTTEAFF
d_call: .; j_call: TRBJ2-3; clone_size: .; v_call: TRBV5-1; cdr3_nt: TGCGCCAGCAGCCCACGGCAGGGCCCAGATACGCAGTATTTT; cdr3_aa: CASSPRQGPDTQYF
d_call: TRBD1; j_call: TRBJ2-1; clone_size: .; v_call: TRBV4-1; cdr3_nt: TGCGCCAGCAGCCAGGTTACCGGGACAGGGAGAAACAATGAGCAGTTCTTC; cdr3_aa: CASSQVTGTGRNNEQFF
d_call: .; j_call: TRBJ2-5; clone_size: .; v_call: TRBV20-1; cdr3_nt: TGCAGTGTGCCGGGACAAGAGACCCAGTACTTC; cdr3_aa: CSVPGQETQYF
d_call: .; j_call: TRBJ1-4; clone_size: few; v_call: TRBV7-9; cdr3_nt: TGTGCCAGCGGGGGGTTCGCTCTAGGTATAACAACTAATGAAAAACTGTTTTTT; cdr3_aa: CASGGFALGITTNEKLFF
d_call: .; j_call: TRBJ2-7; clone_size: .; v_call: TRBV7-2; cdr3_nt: TGTGCCAGCAGCTTAGAATCCGGGTTCTCCTACGAGCAGTACTTC; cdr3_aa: CASSLESGFSYEQYF
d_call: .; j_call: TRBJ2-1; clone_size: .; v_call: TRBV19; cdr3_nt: TGTGCCAGTAGTACCGGACTACAGTACAATGAGCAGTTCTTC; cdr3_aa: CASSTGLQYNEQFF
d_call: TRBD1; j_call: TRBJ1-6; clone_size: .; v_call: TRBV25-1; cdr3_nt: TGTGCCAGCAGCTCCAGGGGGAACGCGCCCCTCCACTTT; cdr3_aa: CASSSRGNAPLHF
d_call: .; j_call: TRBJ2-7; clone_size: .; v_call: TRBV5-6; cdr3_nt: TGTGCCAGCAGCTTCACACAGGGTTGGTACGAGCAGTACTTC; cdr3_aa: CASSFTQGWYEQYF
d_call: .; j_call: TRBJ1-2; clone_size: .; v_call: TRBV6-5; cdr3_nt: TGTGCCAGCACCACGGGGTCCGGCCGCTACACCTTC; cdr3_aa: CASTTGSGRYTF
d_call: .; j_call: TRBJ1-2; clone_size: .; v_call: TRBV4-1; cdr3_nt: TGCGCCAGCAGCCGGTTAGGGGGGGATGGAGGCTACACCTTC; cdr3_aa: CASSRLGGDGGYTF
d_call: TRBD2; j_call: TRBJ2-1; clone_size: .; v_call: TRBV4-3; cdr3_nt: TGCGCCAGCAGCCAAGGACTAGCGGGCTACAATGAGCAGTTCTTC; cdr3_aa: CASSQGLAGYNEQFF
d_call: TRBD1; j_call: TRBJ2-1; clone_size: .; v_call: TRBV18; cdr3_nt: TGTGCCAGCTCACCCAGGACAGGGGGCAGAAGCTCCTACAATGAGCAGTTCTTC; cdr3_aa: CASSPRTGGRSSYNEQFF
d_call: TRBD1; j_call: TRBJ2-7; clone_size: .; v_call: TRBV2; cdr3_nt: TGTGCCAGCAGTACAACCGACAGGGGTCCTTCCTACGAGCAGTACTTC; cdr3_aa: CASSTTDRGPSYEQYF
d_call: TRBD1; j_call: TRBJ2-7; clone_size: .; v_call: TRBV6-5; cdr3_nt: TGTGCCAGCAGTACCCCGGGACAGGGTAACTACGAGCAGTACTTC; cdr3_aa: CASSTPGQGNYEQYF
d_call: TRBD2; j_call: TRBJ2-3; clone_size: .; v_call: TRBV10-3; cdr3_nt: TGTGCCATCAGTGAGTCGGGGGAGGGGACCAAAAGCACAGATACGCAGTATTTT; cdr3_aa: CAISESGEGTKSTDTQYF
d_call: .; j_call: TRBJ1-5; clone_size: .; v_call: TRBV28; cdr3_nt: TGTGCCAGCAGTTATACAGGAAGTAGCAATCAGCCCCAGCATTTT; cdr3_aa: CASSYTGSSNQPQHF
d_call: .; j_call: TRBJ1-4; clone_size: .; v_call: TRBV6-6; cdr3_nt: TGTGCCAGCAGTTACTCAACCGGGGATCTGTTTTTT; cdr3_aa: CASSYSTGDLFF
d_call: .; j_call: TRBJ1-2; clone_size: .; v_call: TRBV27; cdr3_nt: TGTGCCAGCAGTTTATCGGCGGCAATTATCTATGGCTACACCTTC; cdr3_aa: CASSLSAAIIYGYTF
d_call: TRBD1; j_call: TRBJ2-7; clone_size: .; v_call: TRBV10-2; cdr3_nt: TGCGCCAGCAGTGAGTTCCGGGACAGATCCTACGAGCAGTACTTC; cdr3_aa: CASSEFRDRSYEQYF
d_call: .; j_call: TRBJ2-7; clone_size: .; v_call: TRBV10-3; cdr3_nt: TGTGCCATCCGGGGTGGGGAGAACGAGCAGTACTTC; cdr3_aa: CAIRGGENEQYF
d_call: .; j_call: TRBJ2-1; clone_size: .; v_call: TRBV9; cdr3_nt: TGTGCCAGCAGCGCAGGGGTCGGTGACTACAATGAGCAGTTCTTC; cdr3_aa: CASSAGVGDYNEQFF
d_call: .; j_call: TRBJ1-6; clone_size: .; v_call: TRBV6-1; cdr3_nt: TGTGCCAGCAGGGCGGCCGCGGAGATTGTATCACCCCTCCACTTT; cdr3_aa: CASRAAAEIVSPLHF
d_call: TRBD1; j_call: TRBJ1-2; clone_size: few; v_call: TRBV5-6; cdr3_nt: TGTGCCAGCAGCTTGGCGGACAGGGAATATGGCTACACCTTC; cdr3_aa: CASSLADREYGYTF
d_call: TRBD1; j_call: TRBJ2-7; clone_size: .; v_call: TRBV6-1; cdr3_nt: TGTGCCAGCAGTGAAGCGACAGGGGGAGCCTACGAGCAGTACTTC; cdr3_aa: CASSEATGGAYEQYF
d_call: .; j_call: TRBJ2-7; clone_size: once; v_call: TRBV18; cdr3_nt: TGTGCCAGCTCACCCCCGGACACGAACTCCTACGAGCAGTACTTC; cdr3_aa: CASSPPDTNSYEQYF
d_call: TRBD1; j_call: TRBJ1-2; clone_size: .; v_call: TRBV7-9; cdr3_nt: TGTGCCAGCAGCCCGACAGGGGGCTATGACTATGGCTACACCTTC; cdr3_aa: CASSPTGGYDYGYTF
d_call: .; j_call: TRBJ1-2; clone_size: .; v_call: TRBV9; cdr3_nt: TGTGCCAGCAGCGCCCCCTTCTATGGCTACACCTTC; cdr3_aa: CASSAPFYGYTF
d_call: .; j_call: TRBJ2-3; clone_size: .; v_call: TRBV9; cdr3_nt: TGTGCCAGCAGCGGAATACAACAGGATGATACGCAGTATTTT; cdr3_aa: CASSGIQQDDTQYF
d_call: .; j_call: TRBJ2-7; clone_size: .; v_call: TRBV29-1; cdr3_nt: TGCAGCGTTGAGGAAGCGGGGGACAGCTCCTACGAGCAGTACTTC; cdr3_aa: CSVEEAGDSSYEQYF
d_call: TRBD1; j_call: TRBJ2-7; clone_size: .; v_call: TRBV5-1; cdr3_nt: TGCGCCAGCAGCTTGGCTGGGACAGGGTCGGACGAGCAGTACTTC; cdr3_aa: CASSLAGTGSDEQYF
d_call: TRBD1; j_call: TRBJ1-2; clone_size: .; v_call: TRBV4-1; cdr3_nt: TGCGCCAGCACCCAGGGGTTGGCTTGGCAGGGGGAATTCTATGGCTACACCTTC; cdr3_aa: CASTQGLAWQGEFYGYTF
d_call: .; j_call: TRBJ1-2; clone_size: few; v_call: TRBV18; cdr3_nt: TGTGCCAGCTCACCCGCTCTACTCTATGGCTACACCTTC; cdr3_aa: CASSPALLYGYTF
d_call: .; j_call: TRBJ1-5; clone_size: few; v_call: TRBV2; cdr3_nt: TGTGCCAGCAGTGCCTCTGTTCAGCCCCAGCATTTT; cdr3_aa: CASSASVQPQHF
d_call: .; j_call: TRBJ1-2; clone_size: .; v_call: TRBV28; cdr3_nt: TGTGCCAGCAGTTTTACCAGGTTCGGCTACACCTTC; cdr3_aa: CASSFTRFGYTF
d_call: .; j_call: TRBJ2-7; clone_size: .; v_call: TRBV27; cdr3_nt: TGTGCCAGCAGTCCTCTTGCCGGGGAGCAGTACTTC; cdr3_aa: CASSPLAGEQYF
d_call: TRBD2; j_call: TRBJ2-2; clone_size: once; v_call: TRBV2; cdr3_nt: TGTGCCAGCAGTGAGCGGGGGTATACGACGAACACCGGGGAGCTGTTTTTT; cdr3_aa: CASSERGYTTNTGELFF
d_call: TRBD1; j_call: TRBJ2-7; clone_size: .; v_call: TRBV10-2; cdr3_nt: TGCGCCAGCAGTTCGGACAGGCCCCTGGAGCAGTACTTC; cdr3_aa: CASSSDRPLEQYF
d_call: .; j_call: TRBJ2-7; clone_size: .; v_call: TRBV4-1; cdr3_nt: TGCGCCAGCAGCCAAGATCAGGGCTACGAGCAGTACTTC; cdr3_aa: CASSQDQGYEQYF
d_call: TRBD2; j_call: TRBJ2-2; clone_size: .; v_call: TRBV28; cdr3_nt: TGTGCCAGCAGTTTCCCATCTGGCGATAGCGGGGGGAAAACCGGGGAGCTGTTTTTT; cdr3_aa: CASSFPSGDSGGKTGELFF
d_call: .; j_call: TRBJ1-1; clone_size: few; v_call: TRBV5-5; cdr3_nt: TGTGCCAGCAGCCTGAGGACAGAAACTGAAGCTTTCTTT; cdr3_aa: CASSLRTETEAFF
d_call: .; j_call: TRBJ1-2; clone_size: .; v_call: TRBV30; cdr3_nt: TGTGCCTGGGGGCTGGTTGGCTACACCTTC; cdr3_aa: CAWGLVGYTF
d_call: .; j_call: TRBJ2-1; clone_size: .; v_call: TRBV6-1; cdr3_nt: TGTGCCAGCAGTGAAGCGGCGAAGGGTCAGGGTGAGCAGTTCTTC; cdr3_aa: CASSEAAKGQGEQFF